The clone carrying this TCR beta chain was counted a few times. What it recognizes is unknown. This specimen comes from a study of cytomegalovirus exposure and HLA in healthy donors. General study results and limits: Several of the most significant clusters appeared, in a later analysis, to be linked to common viral pathogens. According to an earlier analysis, most TCR beta V segments yielded productive rearrangements about 90% or about 30% of the time.

Vbeta (60) and Jbeta (13) primers were used in the PCR. Here immunoSEQ multiplex PCR was the method, and the copy in TCRdb shows in-frame clones only, minus some. Among about 130,000 clones listed, 75% were seen once. The germline CDR1 and CDR2 sequences are MDHEN and SYDVKM. V shed 7 bases and J shed 0 bases, with 15 bases lying between them. The CDR3 runs 15 residues. The chain carries TRBV28 and TRBJ1-1, with D maybe TRBD1 (6 bases). The source of this sequence is a man aged 25 to 45 in good health and CMV-seronegative. The sample taken for sequencing was PBMCs. The CDR3 region has the DNA TGTGCCAGCACCCCCGGCGGGGGCATGAACACTGAAGCTTTCTTT. Protein sequence: CASTPGGGMNTEAFF. The variable domain in full, with the rest retrieved from reference TRBV28 and TRBJ1-1, is DVKVTQSSRYLVKRTGEKVFLECVQDMDHENMFWYRQDPGLGLRLIYFSYDVKMKEKGDIPEGYSVSREKKERFSLILESASTNQTSMYLCASTPGGGMNTEAFFGQGTRLTVV.